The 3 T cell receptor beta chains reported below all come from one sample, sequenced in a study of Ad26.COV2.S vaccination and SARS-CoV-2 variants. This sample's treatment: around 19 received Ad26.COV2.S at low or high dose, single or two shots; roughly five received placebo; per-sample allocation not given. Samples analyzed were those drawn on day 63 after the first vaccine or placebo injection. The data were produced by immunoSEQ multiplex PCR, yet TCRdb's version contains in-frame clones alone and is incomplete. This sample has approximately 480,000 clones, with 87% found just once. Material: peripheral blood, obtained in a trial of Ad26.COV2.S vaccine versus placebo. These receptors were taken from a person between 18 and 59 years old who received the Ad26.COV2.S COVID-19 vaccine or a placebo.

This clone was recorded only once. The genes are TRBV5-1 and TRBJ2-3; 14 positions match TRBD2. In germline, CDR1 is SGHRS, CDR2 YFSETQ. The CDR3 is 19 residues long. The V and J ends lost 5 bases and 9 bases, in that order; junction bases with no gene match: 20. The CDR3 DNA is TGCGCCAGCAGTAACAGGCCGGAAGTGACTAGCGGGAGGGCCGTAACGCAGTATTTT. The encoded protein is CASSNRPEVTSGRAVTQYF.

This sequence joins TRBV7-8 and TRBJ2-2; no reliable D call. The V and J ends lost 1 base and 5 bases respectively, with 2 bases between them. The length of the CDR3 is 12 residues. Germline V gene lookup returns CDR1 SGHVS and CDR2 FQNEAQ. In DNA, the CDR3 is TGTGCCAGCAGCTTAGGAACCGGGGAGCTGTTTTTT. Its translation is CASSLGTGELFF.

The CDR3 DNA is TGCAGCTCCGGGACTAGTGCCTACAATGAGCAGTTCTTC. Its protein is CSSGTSAYNEQFF. The chain employs TRBV29-1 and TRBJ2-1, with TRBD2 matching 8 bases. There are 13 residues in the CDR3. Germline CDR1 SQVTM, CDR2 ANQGSEA. V was clipped by 8 bases and J by 2 bases; unmatched bases: 5.